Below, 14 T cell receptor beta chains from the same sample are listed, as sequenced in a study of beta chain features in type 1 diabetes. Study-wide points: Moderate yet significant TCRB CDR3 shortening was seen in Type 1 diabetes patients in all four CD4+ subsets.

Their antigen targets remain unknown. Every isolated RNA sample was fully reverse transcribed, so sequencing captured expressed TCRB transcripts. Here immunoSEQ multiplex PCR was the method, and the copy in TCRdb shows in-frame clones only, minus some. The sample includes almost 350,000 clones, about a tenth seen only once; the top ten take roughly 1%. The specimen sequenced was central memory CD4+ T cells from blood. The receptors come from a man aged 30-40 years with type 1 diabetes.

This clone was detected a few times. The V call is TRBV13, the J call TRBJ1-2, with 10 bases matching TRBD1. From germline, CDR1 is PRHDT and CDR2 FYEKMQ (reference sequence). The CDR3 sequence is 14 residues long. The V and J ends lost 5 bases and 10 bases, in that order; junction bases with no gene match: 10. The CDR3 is CASSPEGTGAVYTF. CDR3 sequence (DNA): TGTGCCAGCAGCCCAGAGGGGACAGGGGCTGTCTACACCTTC.

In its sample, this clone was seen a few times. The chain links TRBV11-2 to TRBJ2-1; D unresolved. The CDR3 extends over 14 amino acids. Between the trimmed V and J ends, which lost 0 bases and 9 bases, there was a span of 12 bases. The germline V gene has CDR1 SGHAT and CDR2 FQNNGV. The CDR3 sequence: CASSLDPPPSEQFF. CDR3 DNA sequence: TGTGCCAGCAGCTTAGATCCCCCACCGAGTGAGCAGTTCTTC. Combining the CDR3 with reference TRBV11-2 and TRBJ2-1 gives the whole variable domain EAGVAQSPRYKIIEKRQSVAFWCNPISGHATLYWYQQILGQGPKLLIQFQNNGVVDDSQLPKDRFSAERLKGVDSTLKIQPAKLEDSAVYLCASSLDPPPSEQFFGPGTRLTVL.

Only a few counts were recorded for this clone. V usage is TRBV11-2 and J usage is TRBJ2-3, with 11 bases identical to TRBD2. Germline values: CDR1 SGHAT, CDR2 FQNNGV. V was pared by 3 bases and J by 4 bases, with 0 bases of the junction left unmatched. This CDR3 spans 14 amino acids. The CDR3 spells CASSLTSGADTQYF. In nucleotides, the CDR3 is TGTGCCAGCAGCTTGACTAGCGGGGCAGATACGCAGTATTTT.

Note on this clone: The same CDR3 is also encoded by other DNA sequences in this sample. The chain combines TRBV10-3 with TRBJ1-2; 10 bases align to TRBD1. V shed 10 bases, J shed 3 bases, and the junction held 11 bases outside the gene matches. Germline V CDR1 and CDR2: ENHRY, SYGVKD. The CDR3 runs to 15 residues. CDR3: CATASGQGGHYGYTF. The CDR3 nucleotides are TGTGCCACCGCGTCCGGACAGGGGGGGCACTATGGCTACACCTTC.

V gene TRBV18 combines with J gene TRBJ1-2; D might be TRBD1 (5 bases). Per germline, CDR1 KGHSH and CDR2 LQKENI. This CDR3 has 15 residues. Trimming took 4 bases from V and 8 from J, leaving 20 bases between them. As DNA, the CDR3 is TGTGCCAGCTCACTAGAAGCTGGGGGAACGAGAGGCTACACCTTC. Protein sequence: CASSLEAGGTRGYTF.

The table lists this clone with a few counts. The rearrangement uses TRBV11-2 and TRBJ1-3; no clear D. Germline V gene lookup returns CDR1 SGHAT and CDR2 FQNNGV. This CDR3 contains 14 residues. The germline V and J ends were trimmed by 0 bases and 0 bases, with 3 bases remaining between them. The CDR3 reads CASSLERSGNTIYF. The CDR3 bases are TGTGCCAGCAGCTTAGAGCGCTCTGGAAACACCATATATTTT.

This CDR3 is CASSSLAGVTDTQYF. The CDR3, as DNA: TGTGCCAGCAGTTCTCTAGCAGGGGTGACAGATACGCAGTATTTT. The chain couples TRBV27 to TRBJ2-3; D perhaps matches TRBD1 (6 bases). Trimming removed 4 bases from V and 3 bases from J, with 14 bases in between. This CDR3 spans 15 amino acids. CDR1 and CDR2 from the germline V gene are MNHEY and SMNVEV (reference sequence).

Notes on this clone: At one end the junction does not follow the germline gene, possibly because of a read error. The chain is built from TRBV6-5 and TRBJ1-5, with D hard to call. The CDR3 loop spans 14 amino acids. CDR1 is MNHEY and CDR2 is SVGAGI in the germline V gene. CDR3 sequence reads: CAISESAGNQPQHF. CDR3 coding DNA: TGTGCCATCAGTGAGTCGGCTGGGAATCAGCCCCAGCATTTT.

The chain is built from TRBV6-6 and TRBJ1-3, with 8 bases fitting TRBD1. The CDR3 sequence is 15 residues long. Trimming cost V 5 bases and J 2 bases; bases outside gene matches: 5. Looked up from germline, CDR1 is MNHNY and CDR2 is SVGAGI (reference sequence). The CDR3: CASSREDRAGNTIYF. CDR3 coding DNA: TGTGCCAGCAGTCGCGAGGACAGGGCTGGAAACACCATATATTTT.

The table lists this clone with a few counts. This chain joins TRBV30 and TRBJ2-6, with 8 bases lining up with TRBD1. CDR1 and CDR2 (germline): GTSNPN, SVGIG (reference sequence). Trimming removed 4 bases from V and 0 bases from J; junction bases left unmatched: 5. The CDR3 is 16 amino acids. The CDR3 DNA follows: TGTGCCTGGATCGGACAGGGCCACTCTGGGGCCAACGTCCTGACTTTC. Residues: CAWIGQGHSGANVLTF.

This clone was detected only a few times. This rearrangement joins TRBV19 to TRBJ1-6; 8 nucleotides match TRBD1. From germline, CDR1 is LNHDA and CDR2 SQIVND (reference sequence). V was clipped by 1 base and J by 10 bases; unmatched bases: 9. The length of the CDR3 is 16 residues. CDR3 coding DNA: TGTGCCAGTAGTATAGTTGCAGGGGGCGTGAAATCACCCCTCCACTTT. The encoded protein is CASSIVAGGVKSPLHF.

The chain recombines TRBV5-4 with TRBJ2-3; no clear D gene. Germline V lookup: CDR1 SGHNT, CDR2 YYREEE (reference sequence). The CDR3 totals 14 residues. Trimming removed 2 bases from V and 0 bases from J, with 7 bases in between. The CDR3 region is CASSLDGSTDTQYF. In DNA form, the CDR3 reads TGTGCCAGCAGCTTAGACGGGAGCACAGATACGCAGTATTTT.

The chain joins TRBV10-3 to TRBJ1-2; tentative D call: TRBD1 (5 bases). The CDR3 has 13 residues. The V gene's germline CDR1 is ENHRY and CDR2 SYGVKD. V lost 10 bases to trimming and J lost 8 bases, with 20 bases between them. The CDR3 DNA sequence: TGTGCCAGCAGGGACGCCGGGTCGGGCGGCTACACCTTC. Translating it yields CASRDAGSGGYTF.

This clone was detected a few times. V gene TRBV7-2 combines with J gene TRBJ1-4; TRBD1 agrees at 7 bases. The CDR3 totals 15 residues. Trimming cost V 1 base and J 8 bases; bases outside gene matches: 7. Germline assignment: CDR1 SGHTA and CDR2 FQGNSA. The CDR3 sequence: CASSLVVGGQEKLFF. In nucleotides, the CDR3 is TGTGCCAGCAGCTTAGTGGTAGGGGGCCAGGAAAAACTGTTTTTT.